This note documents a single T cell receptor (beta chain) sequence. Its antigen remains undetermined. The record has no base qualities; no much larger clone is one base away. Genomic DNA was used as template for profiling of TCR beta VDJ combinations and CDR3 sequences. An Illumina HiSeq 2000 was the platform used for TCR repertoire sequencing. Concerning the study's data processing: TRBV/TRBJ rearrangement plots, CDR3 size and DJ length profiles, and Simpson's diversity index were used to evaluate the repertoires. The immunodominant clone was defined as the most abundant DNA sequence in deep sequencing data. CDR3 amino acid sequences were screened for sharing across subjects and compared with published repertoires and the VDJdb database. TCRdb reworked the public reads: Q25 trimming with fastp, MiXCR clone assembly, productive beta chains retained. Identical CDR3 protein sequences are pooled into one entry, listed with their most common genes and DNA. TCRdb assigned the V and J calls; the authors' analysis was not used. This sample gives 200,000 or so distinct CDR3 sequences in total; 65% of them show up just once. The ten largest account for roughly 64% of the sample.

Flow cytometry had shown CD8+CD57+ cell expansion in the patients selected for sequencing. Severe acquired aplastic anemia was diagnosed in all patients according to International Study of Aplastic Anemia and Agranulocytosis and Camitta criteria. At the time blood was sampled, none of the patients had received any therapy. The study deep-sequenced TCR repertoires of sorted CD4+ and CD8+ blood T cells from severe aplastic anemia patients and healthy subjects. Patients were enrolled in the USA under clinicaltrials.gov protocols 00001620, 01623167, 00001397, 00071045, 00081523 and 00961064. Ficoll-Paque density gradient centrifugation was used to isolate peripheral blood mononuclear cells. Before DNA extraction, CD4+ and CD8+ T cells were sorted by FACS or by magnetic beads. The sample comes from a study of CD8+CD57+ T cells in acquired aplastic anemia (dated by TCRdb to the late 2010s). About the full investigation: A mean of approximately 3 ug of DNA, ranging from roughly 0.2 to 30 ug, was extracted from sorted CD4+ and CD8+ cells. CD8+CD57+ expansion was defined as a frequency above the mean frequency observed in healthy subjects.

Sequences SGHTA (CDR1) and FQGNSA (CDR2) are obtained from the germline V gene. The CDR3 numbers 12 residues from cysteine through phenylalanine. Of the read, only the CDR3 DNA is kept; its 36 bases are in frame from base 1. Relative to germline, V is 6 bases shorter and J is 11 bases shorter, with 16 bases between their ends. What the work shows at the level of the full study, not this receptor alone: Between patients and healthy controls, no significant difference in CD8+ Simpson's diversity was found (P=0.060). Roughly 29 CD8+ CDR3 sequences were found to be shared between patients and controls, but these sequences appeared to be highly expressed in patients and within the immunodominant clones of the patients.

The source is a human donor with aplastic anemia. The sequenced sample was sorted CD4+, CD8+, or CD8+CD57+ T cells (not recorded which) from PBMCs. The V gene is TRBV7-2 and the J gene is TRBJ1-1; a weak D assignment points to TRBD1 (6 bases agree). The CDR3 protein: CASSQDGGRAFF. The nucleotide sequence is TGTGCCAGCAGTCAAGACGGGGGGCGGGCTTTCTTT.